Described below is a single T cell receptor (beta chain) sequence and its context. The CDR3 covers 13 residues. The ends lost 9 bases at V and 3 bases at J; junction bases unmatched: 8. Looked up from germline, CDR1 is MNHEY and CDR2 is SMNVEV (reference sequence). Assay used: immunoSEQ multiplex PCR; TCRdb lists only in-frame clones, some missing. Of roughly 46,000 clones listed, approximately 92% are singletons. The sample belongs to a study of T cell changes during pregnancy in multiple sclerosis. The source material was peripheral blood, sampled in the third trimester of pregnancy. This sequence was found in a female donor with multiple sclerosis, enrolled in a pregnancy study. The chain uses TRBV27 and TRBJ2-7; the match to TRBD1 covers 7 bases. CDR3: CASSGTENYEQYF. For the CDR3, the DNA is TGTGCCAGTTCCGGGACAGAGAACTACGAGCAGTACTTC.